Listed below are T cell receptor beta chains from one sample, sequenced in a study of T-cell memory formation after mild COVID-19. A single record per CDR3 protein comes from TCRdb applying MiXCR to the 5' RACE reads. The sample carries about 140,000 distinct CDR3 sequences, approximately 5.7% recorded once. Sequencing was carried out using PBMCs or a T cell subset sorted from them (not recorded which). The receptors were gathered from an adult woman who had mild COVID-19 (a few samples of this study predate the infection). Cell type and time point are not known. CDR3s include the opening cysteine and the closing phenylalanine or tryptophan. A D gene is named only where the DNA matches it firmly. Clone size is not always given. Where it is, it says once, few, many or a class for expanded clones.

many | TRBJ2-7 | TRBV7-2 | TRBD2 | TGTGCCAGCAGCTCGCGAGCGGGGCGATACGAGCAGTACTTC | CASSSRAGRYEQYF
many | TRBJ2-1 | TRBV20-1 | TRBD2 | TGCAGTGCTAGAGCTGGGTCTAGCGGGAGGGCCTTTTACAATGAGCAGTTCTTC | CSARAGSSGRAFYNEQFF
many | TRBJ1-5 | TRBV27 | . | TGTGCCAGCAGTCGGTGGGGTCGGAATCAGCCCCAGCATTTT | CASSRWGRNQPQHF
many | TRBJ2-7 | TRBV30 | . | TGTGCCTGGACGGGACACAGAGCCTACGAGCAGTACTTC | CAWTGHRAYEQYF
. | TRBJ1-3 | TRBV20-1 | TRBD1 | TGCAGTGCTGCCCGACAGGGGGGAAACACCATATATTTT | CSAARQGGNTIYF
. | TRBJ2-1 | TRBV6-5 | . | TGTGCCAGCAGTCCCCGAACCGGGGATGAGCAGTTCTTC | CASSPRTGDEQFF
. | TRBJ2-1 | TRBV5-8 | . | TGTGCCAGCAGCTTGGCCATTCAACCAAGAGCTGTGAATGAGCAGTTCTTC | CASSLAIQPRAVNEQFF
few | TRBJ1-1 | TRBV12-3/TRBV12-4 | TRBD1 | TGTGCCAGCAGTTTAGTTAAGAGGTGGGACAGGGGAAGAGACACTGAAGCTTTCTTT | CASSLVKRWDRGRDTEAFF
. | TRBJ1-1 | TRBV12-3/TRBV12-4 | . | TGTGCCAGCAGTTCCAGGGGTCTTGAAGCTTTCTTT | CASSSRGLEAFF
. | TRBJ2-3 | TRBV18 | TRBD1 | TGTGCCAGCTCAGTCCGGGACAGAACAGATACGCAGTATTTT | CASSVRDRTDTQYF
. | TRBJ2-5 | TRBV6-5 | . | TGTGCCAGCAGTTACACGTACCAAGAGACCCAGTACTTC | CASSYTYQETQYF
many | TRBJ2-2 | TRBV7-3 | . | TGTGCCAGCAGCTTAATCGGGGCGGACACCGGGGAGCTGTTTTTT | CASSLIGADTGELFF
many | TRBJ1-5 | TRBV12-3/TRBV12-4 | TRBD1 | TGTGCCAGCAGTTTGGGACAGAGCAATCAGCCCCAGCATTTT | CASSLGQSNQPQHF
many | TRBJ1-2 | TRBV2 | TRBD1 | TGTGCCAGCAGTGCCCTCTTCGGACAGGGGGCAAACTATGGCTACACCTTC | CASSALFGQGANYGYTF
. | TRBJ2-1 | TRBV29-1 | . | TGCAACCCTGGACGCCGGAATGAGCAGTTCTTC | CNPGRRNEQFF
many | TRBJ2-3 | TRBV12-3/TRBV12-4 | TRBD1 | TGTGCCAGCATTCGGACAGGGGGGTTCACAGATACGCAGTATTTT | CASIRTGGFTDTQYF
. | TRBJ2-3 | TRBV12-3/TRBV12-4 | . | TGTGCCAGCAGTCCCCCGGGGGCTTACACAGATACGCAGTATTTT | CASSPPGAYTDTQYF
many | TRBJ1-5 | TRBV20-1 | TRBD1 | TGCAGTGCTAGAGATCGGGACAGGGGCTCGATTTTTGGCAATCAGCCCCAGCATTTT | CSARDRDRGSIFGNQPQHF
. | TRBJ1-6 | TRBV12-3/TRBV12-4 | TRBD1 | TGTGCCAGCAGTTTAGGAGGCAGGGGGCTGGATAATTCACCCCTCCACTTT | CASSLGGRGLDNSPLHF
few | TRBJ1-2 | TRBV20-1 | . | TGCAGTGCTAGATGGACAGCTCTTCGAGGGGGCTACACCTTC | CSARWTALRGGYTF
many | TRBJ2-3 | TRBV7-9 | TRBD1 | TGTGCCAGCAGAGAACACTACCGGGACAGGGGAGATACGCAGTATTTT | CASREHYRDRGDTQYF
. | TRBJ2-3 | TRBV6-2/TRBV6-3 | TRBD1 | TGTGCCAGCAGCACAGGGGGCTCGGGCACAGATACGCAGTATTTT | CASSTGGSGTDTQYF
few | TRBJ2-1 | TRBV20-1 | TRBD2 | TGCAGTGCTTGGGGACTAGCGGGTGTTAATGAGCAGTTCTTC | CSAWGLAGVNEQFF
many | TRBJ2-5 | TRBV4-2 | . | TGTGCCAGCAGCCAAGCGGCAGGCCGGGAGACCCAGTACTTC | CASSQAAGRETQYF
many | TRBJ2-4 | TRBV6-6 | . | TGTGCCAGCAGTTACCTAGAAGGGGTAAACATTCAGTACTTC | CASSYLEGVNIQYF
few | TRBJ2-7 | TRBV6-1 | . | TGTGCCAGCAGTGTCCGGGACGGAAAATCCTACGAGCAGTACTTC | CASSVRDGKSYEQYF
many | TRBJ2-7 | TRBV4-3 | . | TGCGCCAGCAGCCAAGCGGAAGGGTTCGAGCAGTACTTC | CASSQAEGFEQYF
few | TRBJ2-3 | TRBV6-5 | . | TGTGCCAGCAGTTACAGCGGGTTTCGAGAAGATACGCAGTATTTT | CASSYSGFREDTQYF
few | TRBJ2-7 | TRBV6-2/TRBV6-3 | TRBD2 | TGTGCCAGCCGACGGGGGGCGGGAGGCCTCTACGAGCAGTACTTC | CASRRGAGGLYEQYF
. | TRBJ2-2 | TRBV5-1 | . | TGCGCCAGCAGCTTGTCCAGGGGGAACACCGGGGAGCTGTTTTTT | CASSLSRGNTGELFF
. | TRBJ1-2 | TRBV18 | TRBD1 | TGTGCCAGCTCACCGGGAGTGACAGGGGGCAGGAACTATGGCTACACCTTC | CASSPGVTGGRNYGYTF
many | TRBJ1-2 | TRBV12-3/TRBV12-4 | TRBD1 | TGTGCCAGCAGTCTAATGACAGGGGGGGGTGGCTACACCTTC | CASSLMTGGGGYTF
. | TRBJ2-1 | TRBV6-2/TRBV6-3 | . | TGTGCCAGCAGTTACGGGGGCCCTAGGAGGAGGGCCCGCTCCTACAATGAGCAGTTCTTC | CASSYGGPRRRARSYNEQFF
many | TRBJ2-7 | TRBV9 | TRBD1 | TGTGCCAGCAGCGCCATGGACAGGGGGTACGACGAGCAGTACTTC | CASSAMDRGYDEQYF
many | TRBJ1-5 | TRBV4-2 | TRBD1 | TGTGCCAGCAGCCAAGGGGTACAGGGGAGCAATCAGCCCCAGCATTTT | CASSQGVQGSNQPQHF
few | TRBJ1-5 | TRBV28 | . | TGTGCCAGCAGTTCTTCCCATCAGCCCCAGCATTTT | CASSSSHQPQHF
few | TRBJ2-1 | TRBV12-3/TRBV12-4 | TRBD2 | TGTGCCAGCCACGCGCGGGGGTACAACAATGAGCAGTTCTTC | CASHARGYNNEQFF
many | TRBJ2-3 | TRBV5-1 | TRBD2 | TGCGCCAGCAGCTTGCCCGGGACTAGCGGGGGAACAGATACGCAGTATTTT | CASSLPGTSGGTDTQYF
. | TRBJ1-5 | TRBV20-1 | . | TGCAGTGCTAGAGATCCAGGGGATAATAGCAATCAGCCCCAGCATTTT | CSARDPGDNSNQPQHF
. | TRBJ2-3 | TRBV29-1 | . | TGCAGCGTGGTGGGTCTTAGGGGTTCAGATACGCAGTATTTT | CSVVGLRGSDTQYF